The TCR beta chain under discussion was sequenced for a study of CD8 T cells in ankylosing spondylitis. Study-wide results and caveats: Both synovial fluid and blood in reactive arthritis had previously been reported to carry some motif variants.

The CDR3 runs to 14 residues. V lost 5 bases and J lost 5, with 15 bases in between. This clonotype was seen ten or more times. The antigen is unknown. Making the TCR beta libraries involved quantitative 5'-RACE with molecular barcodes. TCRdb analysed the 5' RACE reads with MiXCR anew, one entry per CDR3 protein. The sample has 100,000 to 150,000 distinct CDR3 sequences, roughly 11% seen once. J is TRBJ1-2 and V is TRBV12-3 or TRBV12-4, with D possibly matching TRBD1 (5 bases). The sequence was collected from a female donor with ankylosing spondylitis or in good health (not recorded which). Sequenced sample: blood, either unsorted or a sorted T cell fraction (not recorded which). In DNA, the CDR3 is TGTGCCAGCAGTCCCTCGCGGGGCCTTTATGGCTACACCTTC. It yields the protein CASSPSRGLYGYTF.